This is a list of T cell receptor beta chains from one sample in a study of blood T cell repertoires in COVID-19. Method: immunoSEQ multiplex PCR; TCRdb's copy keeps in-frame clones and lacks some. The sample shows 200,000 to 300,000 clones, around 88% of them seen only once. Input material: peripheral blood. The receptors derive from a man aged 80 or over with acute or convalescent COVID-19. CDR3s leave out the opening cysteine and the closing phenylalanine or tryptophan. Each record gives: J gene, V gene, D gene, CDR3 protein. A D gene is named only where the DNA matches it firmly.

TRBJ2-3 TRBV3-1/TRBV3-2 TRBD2 ASSQDSGRGDTQY
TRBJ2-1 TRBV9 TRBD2 ASSVGLAALNEQF
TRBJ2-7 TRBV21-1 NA ASSNQVGGTQPGPTYEQY
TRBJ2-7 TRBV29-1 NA SVEVGLTSSNEQY
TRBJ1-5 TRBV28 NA ACGDSNQPQH
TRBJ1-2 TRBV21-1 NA ASSQRQYGYT
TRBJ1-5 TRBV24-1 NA ATSDPRADSNQPQH
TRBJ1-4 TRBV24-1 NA ATSDSGVGGNEKLF
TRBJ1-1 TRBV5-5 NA ASSPITNTEAF
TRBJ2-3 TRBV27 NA ASSLEDGGDTQY
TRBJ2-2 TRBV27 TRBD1 ATHSGQGNTGELF
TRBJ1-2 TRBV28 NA ASSPFGEGDYT
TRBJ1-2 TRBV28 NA ASSTLGSGYGYT
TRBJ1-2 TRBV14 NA ASSQVSPRPEGYT
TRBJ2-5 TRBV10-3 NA AISMARDGETQY
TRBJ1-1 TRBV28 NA ASSFKGLIAEAF
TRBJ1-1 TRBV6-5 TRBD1 ASTMRTGREAF
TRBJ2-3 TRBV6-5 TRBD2 ASSPAGGGTDTQY